This is a list of T cell receptor beta chains from one sample in a study of lymphopenia after photon versus proton radiotherapy. Sequencing used immunoSEQ multiplex PCR; TCRdb keeps in-frame clones, though not all of them. Of approximately 21,000 clones listed, about 85% are singletons. The source material was peripheral blood, sampled from a patient treated with photon-based radiotherapy. The origin of the receptors is a man aged 55 to 70 with pancreatic cancer. Both conserved end residues are part of each CDR3. The order of the fields is J gene, V gene, CDR3 protein.

j_call: TRBJ2-5
v_call: TRBV7-3
cdr3_aa: CASSLNLGETQYF

j_call: TRBJ2-7
v_call: TRBV30
cdr3_aa: CAWSVGGPLEQYF

j_call: TRBJ1-2
v_call: TRBV19
cdr3_aa: CASNDRGGFYGYTF

j_call: TRBJ1-2
v_call: TRBV5-8
cdr3_aa: CASSLGTGGYGYTF

j_call: TRBJ1-1
v_call: TRBV5-1
cdr3_aa: CASSLGTGEITEAFF

j_call: TRBJ1-4
v_call: TRBV29-1
cdr3_aa: CSVKPQARDEKLFF

j_call: TRBJ2-7
v_call: TRBV19
cdr3_aa: CASSRSTGTGTYEQYF

j_call: TRBJ2-7
v_call: TRBV7-3
cdr3_aa: CASSPTGFSSYEQYF

j_call: TRBJ2-2
v_call: TRBV6-6
cdr3_aa: CASSLPGLSTGELFF

j_call: TRBJ2-2
v_call: TRBV18
cdr3_aa: CASSPPGLAFGELFF

j_call: TRBJ2-5
v_call: TRBV27
cdr3_aa: CASSTLTRETQYF

j_call: TRBJ2-7
v_call: TRBV7-6
cdr3_aa: CASSLGMAVGSGAYEQYF

j_call: TRBJ2-1
v_call: TRBV28
cdr3_aa: CASSDLAEPRGEQFF

j_call: TRBJ2-1
v_call: TRBV19
cdr3_aa: CASSIVSGGSNEQFF

j_call: TRBJ2-5
v_call: TRBV6-5
cdr3_aa: CASSYVLGDIQETQYF

j_call: TRBJ2-5
v_call: TRBV2
cdr3_aa: CASTRGRAGDQETQYF

j_call: TRBJ2-3
v_call: TRBV15
cdr3_aa: CATSRASPSGGITDTQYF

j_call: TRBJ2-5
v_call: TRBV7-6
cdr3_aa: CASSTIRTGRRQYF

j_call: TRBJ2-2
v_call: TRBV6-5
cdr3_aa: CASRRHTGELFF

j_call: TRBJ1-2
v_call: TRBV6-5
cdr3_aa: CASRTTGGGGYTF

j_call: TRBJ1-1
v_call: TRBV21-1
cdr3_aa: CASSKSEAFF

j_call: TRBJ1-1
v_call: TRBV2
cdr3_aa: CASSEAPRTGNTEAFF

j_call: TRBJ1-1
v_call: TRBV5-4
cdr3_aa: CASSLSAVNTEAFF

j_call: TRBJ1-3
v_call: TRBV7-3
cdr3_aa: CASSFYRTPGF

j_call: TRBJ1-6
v_call: TRBV2
cdr3_aa: CASSDRAHFNSPLHF

j_call: .
v_call: TRBV2
cdr3_aa: CASRFSHDFQYEQYF

j_call: TRBJ2-5
v_call: TRBV4-2
cdr3_aa: CASSQDSWDLKETQYF

j_call: TRBJ1-1
v_call: TRBV7-8
cdr3_aa: CASRTGIGGTEAFF

j_call: TRBJ1-3
v_call: TRBV10-3
cdr3_aa: CAISDKGGSGNTIYF

j_call: TRBJ1-2
v_call: TRBV7-9
cdr3_aa: CASSLALGDDGYTF

j_call: TRBJ2-3
v_call: TRBV2
cdr3_aa: CATTGERGSTDTQYF

j_call: TRBJ1-4
v_call: TRBV6-5
cdr3_aa: CASRTGNEKLFF

j_call: TRBJ1-6
v_call: TRBV6-5
cdr3_aa: CASSRTGGDSPLHF

j_call: TRBJ1-6
v_call: TRBV7-2
cdr3_aa: CASSALRANSPLHF

j_call: TRBJ2-7
v_call: TRBV5-1
cdr3_aa: CASGETSYEQYF

j_call: TRBJ1-1
v_call: TRBV2
cdr3_aa: CASSEKLRTEAFF

j_call: TRBJ1-6
v_call: TRBV30
cdr3_aa: CAWNNDSVSPLHF

j_call: TRBJ2-7
v_call: TRBV7-9
cdr3_aa: CASSPGGGSSYEQYF

j_call: TRBJ2-3
v_call: TRBV6-1
cdr3_aa: CASEFGASTDTQYF

j_call: TRBJ1-5
v_call: TRBV6-6
cdr3_aa: CASSYSPNSNQPQHF

j_call: TRBJ1-2
v_call: TRBV18
cdr3_aa: CASSPPTGLGYTF

j_call: TRBJ2-7
v_call: TRBV11-2
cdr3_aa: CASSLGTSISEQYF

j_call: TRBJ1-2
v_call: TRBV7-9
cdr3_aa: CASSLLGTPGYTF

j_call: TRBJ2-3
v_call: TRBV12-2
cdr3_aa: CASRLAPTSGGSTDTQYF

j_call: TRBJ2-1
v_call: TRBV7-8
cdr3_aa: CASSHGSYNEQFF